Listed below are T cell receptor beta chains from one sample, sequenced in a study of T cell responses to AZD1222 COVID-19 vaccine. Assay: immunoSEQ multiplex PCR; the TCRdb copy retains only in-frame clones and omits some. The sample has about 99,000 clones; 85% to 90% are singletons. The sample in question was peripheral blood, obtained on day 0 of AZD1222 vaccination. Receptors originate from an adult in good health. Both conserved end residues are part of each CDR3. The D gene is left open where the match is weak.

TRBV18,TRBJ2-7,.,CASSPPSRGYEQYF
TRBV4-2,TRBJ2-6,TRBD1,CASSQVRQGVFSGANVLTF
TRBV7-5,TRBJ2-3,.,CVRSPLGPSTDTQYF
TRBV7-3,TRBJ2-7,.,CASSLRPGDEQYF
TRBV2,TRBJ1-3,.,CASSDDIYSGNTIYF
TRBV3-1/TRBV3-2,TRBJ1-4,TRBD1,CASSRRTGVLANEKLFF
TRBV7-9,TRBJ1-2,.,CASSSEAVGWGVGNYGYTF
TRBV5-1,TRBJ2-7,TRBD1,CASSLTGVPYEQYF
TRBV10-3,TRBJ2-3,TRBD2,CAISRLADTDTQYF
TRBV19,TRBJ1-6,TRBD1,CASSATTGNNSPLHF
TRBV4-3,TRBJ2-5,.,CASSQDTGSVGETQYF
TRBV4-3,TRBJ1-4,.,CASSQEQETNEKLFF
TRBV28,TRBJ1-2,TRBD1,CASRRAGGDYGYTF
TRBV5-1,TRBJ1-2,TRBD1,CASSQTATGGSGYTF
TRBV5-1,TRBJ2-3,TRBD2,CASSDRTSGRDTQYF
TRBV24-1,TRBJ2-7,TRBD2,CATSDSRGRAYEQYF